Listed below are T cell receptor beta chains from one sample, sequenced in a study of T-cell memory formation after mild COVID-19. Using its own MiXCR run on the 5' RACE reads, TCRdb lists one record per CDR3 protein. The sample holds around 250,000 distinct CDR3 sequences; 16% are singletons and the top ten take approximately 25%. The sequencing sample was made of PBMCs or a T cell subset sorted from them (not recorded which). These receptors all come from a man younger than 30 who had mild COVID-19 (a few samples of this study predate the infection). Cell type and time point are not known. Both conserved end residues are part of each CDR3. D genes are given only for firm matches. Size values are once, few and many counts, or a class for expanded clones, and some rows have none.

TGCGCCAGCAGCCACCTCATCGGCCGCGATCAGCCCCAGCATTTT	CASSHLIGRDQPQHF	.	.	TRBV4-1	TRBJ1-5
TGTGCCAGCAGCTTAGAGCGGGGCTATGGCGCCTACGAGCAGTACTTC	CASSLERGYGAYEQYF	.	TRBD2	TRBV7-9	TRBJ2-7
TGTGCCAGCAGCCCCCTACTCGCGGAGTCCACAGATACGCAGTATTTT	CASSPLLAESTDTQYF	many	.	TRBV11-2	TRBJ2-3
TGTGCCAGCAGCCGGACGAGGGCGCCCCAGTACTTC	CASSRTRAPQYF	few	.	TRBV12-3/TRBV12-4	TRBJ2-5
TGCGCCAGCTACTCGGGTCCTGTTGCAGATACGCAGTATTTT	CASYSGPVADTQYF	.	.	TRBV5-1	TRBJ2-3
TGCAGTGCTAGTATCACTGAAGCTTTCTTT	CSASITEAFF	few	.	TRBV20-1	TRBJ1-1
TGCAGCCACGAAATAGAGGGCTACACCTTC	CSHEIEGYTF	.	.	TRBV20-1	TRBJ1-2
TGTGCCAGCAGCGTAGCTGACGGCGGGGGCACAGATACGCAGTATTTT	CASSVADGGGTDTQYF	few	.	TRBV9	TRBJ2-3
TGCAGTGCTAGAGATGGTGGTAGACAAATAAATTCACCCCTCCACTTT	CSARDGGRQINSPLHF	few	.	TRBV20-1	TRBJ1-6
TGTGCCAGCAGCTTGAATGTGGGGAACACTGAAGCTTTCTTT	CASSLNVGNTEAFF	few	.	TRBV7-3	TRBJ1-1
TGTGCCATCTCAACAGGGAGTAACAATGAGCAGTTCTTC	CAISTGSNNEQFF	many	.	TRBV10-3	TRBJ2-1
TGTGCCAGCAGCCACGTTGACGGATACAATGAGCAGTTCTTC	CASSHVDGYNEQFF	few	.	TRBV7-3	TRBJ2-1
TGTGCCACCAGCAGAGAAGACTACGGCTACAATGAGCAGTTCTTC	CATSREDYGYNEQFF	.	.	TRBV15	TRBJ2-1
TGTGCCAGCAGCCTCCAACAGGGGTCCTATGGCTACACCTTC	CASSLQQGSYGYTF	.	TRBD1	TRBV7-9	TRBJ1-2
TGTGCCAGCAGTGCGACAGATCAGCCCCAGCATTTT	CASSATDQPQHF	.	.	TRBV2	TRBJ1-5
TGTGCCAGCAGTCTATCGGACAGGGGCGGGCATACGCAGTATTTT	CASSLSDRGGHTQYF	.	TRBD1	TRBV6-5	TRBJ2-3
TGCAGTGTACCCCCCGGAGGAACTGAAGCTTTCTTT	CSVPPGGTEAFF	.	.	TRBV20-1	TRBJ1-1
TGTGCCAGCAGTCGGTCGGGACACACCTACGAGCAGTACTTC	CASSRSGHTYEQYF	.	.	TRBV6-5	TRBJ2-7
TGCAGTGGGACGGCGGAGGGGTATGGCTACACCTTC	CSGTAEGYGYTF	.	.	TRBV20-1	TRBJ1-2
TGTGCCAGCAGCTCGTTGTCCCCTAGCGGGGGGGCAGATACGCAGTATTTT	CASSSLSPSGGADTQYF	.	TRBD2	TRBV11-2	TRBJ2-3
TGTGCCAGCAGCGTAGGGGGGGGGTACAATGAGCAGTTCTTC	CASSVGGGYNEQFF	.	TRBD2	TRBV9	TRBJ2-1
TGTGCCAGCATCCCGACGGGGCAGCGTCCTGAAGCTTTCTTT	CASIPTGQRPEAFF	few	.	TRBV7-9	TRBJ1-1
TGTGCCAGCAGTGAGGCGGGAACCAACAATGAGCAGTTCTTC	CASSEAGTNNEQFF	few	.	TRBV25-1	TRBJ2-1
TGTGCCACCAGTGGAGGACAGGGCTCCTACAATGAGCAGTTCTTC	CATSGGQGSYNEQFF	few	TRBD1	TRBV24-1	TRBJ2-1
TGTGCCAGCACCCCGACGAACAGCAATCAGCCCCAGCATTTT	CASTPTNSNQPQHF	few	.	TRBV2	TRBJ1-5
TGTGCCACCAGTGATTTGGGGGGACAGGGGAAAATTCTCTACACCTTC	CATSDLGGQGKILYTF	.	TRBD1	TRBV24-1	TRBJ1-2
TGTGCCAGCAGCCCCCGGGCGATGGAGAACACTGAAGCTTTCTTT	CASSPRAMENTEAFF	.	.	TRBV3-1	TRBJ1-1
TGCAGTGCTAGTGCGCGGACAGATACGCAGTATTTT	CSASARTDTQYF	few	.	TRBV20-1	TRBJ2-3
TGTGCCACCACACGCCGGTACAGGGGCTATGGCTACACCTTC	CATTRRYRGYGYTF	.	TRBD1	TRBV6-1	TRBJ1-2